The rows below give T cell receptor beta chains drawn from one sample of a study of beta chain features in type 1 diabetes. The table came from immunoSEQ multiplex PCR; TCRdb's copy has only in-frame clones and leaves some out. The sample consists of 900,000 or so clones, under 20% of them appearing once. The sequenced sample consisted of naive CD4+ T cells from blood. All receptors derive from a woman aged 18-30 years in good health. CDR3s include the opening cysteine and the closing phenylalanine or tryptophan. Clone size is not always given. Where it is, it says once, few, many or a class for expanded clones.

TRBJ1-3	few	TRBV7-6	CASSLWDRRFSGNTIYF
TRBJ2-7	-	TRBV28	CASSQNSGRATYEQYF
TRBJ2-5	-	TRBV7-2	CASSLVRETQYF
TRBJ2-5	-	TRBV5-1	CASRPDREGTQYF
TRBJ2-3	few	TRBV2	CASNRGLGTDTQYF
TRBJ1-5	-	TRBV5-4	CASSFTGSNQPQHF
TRBJ1-2	-	TRBV7-9	CASTLGTAVGGGYTF
TRBJ1-5	few	TRBV6-5	CASSSTGGFQPQHF
TRBJ1-3	-	TRBV5-4	CASSLAHGNTIYF
TRBJ1-1	few	TRBV28	CASSSPGQAEAFF